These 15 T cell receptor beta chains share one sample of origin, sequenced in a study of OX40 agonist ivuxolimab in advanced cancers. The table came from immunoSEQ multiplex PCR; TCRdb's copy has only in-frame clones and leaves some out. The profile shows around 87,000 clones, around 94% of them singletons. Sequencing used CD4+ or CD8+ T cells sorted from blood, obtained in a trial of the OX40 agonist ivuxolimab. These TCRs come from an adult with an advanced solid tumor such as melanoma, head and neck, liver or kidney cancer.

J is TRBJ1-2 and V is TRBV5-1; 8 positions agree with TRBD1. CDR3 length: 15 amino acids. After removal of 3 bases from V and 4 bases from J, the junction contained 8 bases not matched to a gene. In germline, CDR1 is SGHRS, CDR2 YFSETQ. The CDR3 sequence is CASSSGDRKLYGYTF. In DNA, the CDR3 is TGCGCCAGCAGCTCCGGGGACAGGAAACTCTATGGCTACACCTTC.

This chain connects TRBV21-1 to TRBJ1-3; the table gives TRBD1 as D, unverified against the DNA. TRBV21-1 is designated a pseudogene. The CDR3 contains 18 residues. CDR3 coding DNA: TGTGCCAGCAGCAAAGAAAGGGACAGCCAGCTCTCTGGAAACACCATATATTTT. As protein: CASSKERDSQLSGNTIYF.

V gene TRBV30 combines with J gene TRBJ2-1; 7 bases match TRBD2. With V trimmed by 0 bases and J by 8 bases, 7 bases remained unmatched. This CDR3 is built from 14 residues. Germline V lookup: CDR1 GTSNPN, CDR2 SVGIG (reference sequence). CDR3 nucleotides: TGTGCCTGGAGTGTGTCAGGGAGGGCCGATGAGCAGTTCTTC. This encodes CAWSVSGRADEQFF.

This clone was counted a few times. CDR3 coding DNA: TGCGCCAGCAGCCAAGGGACATCAAATCAGCCCCAGCATTTT. Translating gives CASSQGTSNQPQHF. V usage is TRBV4-3 and J usage is TRBJ1-5; D is perhaps TRBD1 (5 bases). This CDR3 is built from 14 residues. In germline, CDR1 is LGHNA, CDR2 YSLEER. V lost 1 base and J 4 bases, leaving 8 bases between the germline ends.

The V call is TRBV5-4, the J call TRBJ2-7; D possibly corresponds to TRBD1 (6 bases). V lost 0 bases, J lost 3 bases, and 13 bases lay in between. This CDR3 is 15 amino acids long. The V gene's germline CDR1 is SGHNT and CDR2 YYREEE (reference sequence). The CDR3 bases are TGTGCCAGCAGCTTGGTCCCCCAGGGGAACTACGAGCAGTACTTC. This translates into CASSLVPQGNYEQYF.

The chain's CDR3 is CASSYRRQGPQETQYF. The DNA of the CDR3 is TGTGCCAGCAGTTACCGGCGACAGGGGCCACAAGAGACCCAGTACTTC. This chain links TRBV6-5 with TRBJ2-5; TRBD1 agrees at 8 bases. The germline CDR1 and CDR2 sequences are MNHEY and SVGAGI. The CDR3 length is 16 residues. V shed 2 bases, J shed 2 bases, and the junction held 7 bases outside the gene matches.

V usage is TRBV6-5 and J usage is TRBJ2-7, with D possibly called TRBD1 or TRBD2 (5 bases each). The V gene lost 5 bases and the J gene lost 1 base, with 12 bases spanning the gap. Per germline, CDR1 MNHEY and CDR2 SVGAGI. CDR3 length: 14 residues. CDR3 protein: CASSRSGASYEQYF. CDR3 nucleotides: TGTGCCAGCAGTCGATCCGGGGCATCCTACGAGCAGTACTTC.

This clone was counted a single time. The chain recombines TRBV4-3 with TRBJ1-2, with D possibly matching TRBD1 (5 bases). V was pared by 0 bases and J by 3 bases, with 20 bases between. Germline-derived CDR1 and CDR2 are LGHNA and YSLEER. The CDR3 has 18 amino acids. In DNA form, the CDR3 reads TGCGCCAGCAGCCAAGATAGGATCGAAGGGGTACGCTACTATGGCTACACCTTC. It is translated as CASSQDRIEGVRYYGYTF.

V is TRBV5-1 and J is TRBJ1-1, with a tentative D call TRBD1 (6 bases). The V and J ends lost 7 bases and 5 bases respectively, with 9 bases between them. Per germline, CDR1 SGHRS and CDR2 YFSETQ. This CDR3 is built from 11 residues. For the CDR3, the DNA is TGCGCCAGCCTACAGGGTACTGAAGCTTTCTTT. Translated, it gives CASLQGTEAFF. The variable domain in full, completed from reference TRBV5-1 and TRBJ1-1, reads KAGVTQTPRYLIKTRGQQVTLSCSPISGHRSVSWYQQTPGQGLQFLFEYFSETQRNKGNFPGRFSGRQFSNSRSEMNVSTLELGDSALYLCASLQGTEAFFGQGTRLTVV.

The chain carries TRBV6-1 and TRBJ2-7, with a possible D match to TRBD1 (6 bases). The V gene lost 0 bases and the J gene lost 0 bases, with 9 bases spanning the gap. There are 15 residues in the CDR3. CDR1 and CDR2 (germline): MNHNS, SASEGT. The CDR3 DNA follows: TGTGCCAGCAGTGAAGCGTGGGGGCACTCCTACGAGCAGTACTTC. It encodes CASSEAWGHSYEQYF.

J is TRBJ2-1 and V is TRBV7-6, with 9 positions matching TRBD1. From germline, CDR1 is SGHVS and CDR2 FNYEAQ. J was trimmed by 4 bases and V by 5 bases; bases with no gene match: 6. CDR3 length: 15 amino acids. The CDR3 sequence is CASSPTGGRYNEQFF. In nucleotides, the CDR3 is TGTGCCAGCAGCCCGACAGGGGGTCGTTACAATGAGCAGTTCTTC.

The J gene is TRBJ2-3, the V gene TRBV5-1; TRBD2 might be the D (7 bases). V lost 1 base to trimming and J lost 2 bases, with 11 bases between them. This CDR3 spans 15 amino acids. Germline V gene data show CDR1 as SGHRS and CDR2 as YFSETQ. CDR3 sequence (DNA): TGCGCCAGCAGCTTGTACGGGGGGCTCACAGATACGCAGTATTTT. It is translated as CASSLYGGLTDTQYF.

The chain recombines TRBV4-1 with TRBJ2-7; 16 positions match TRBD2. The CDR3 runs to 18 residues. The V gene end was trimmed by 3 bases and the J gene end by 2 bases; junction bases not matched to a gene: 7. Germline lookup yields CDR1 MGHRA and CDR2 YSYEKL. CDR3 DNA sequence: TGCGCCAGCAGCCACCTCCCGGGACTAGCGGGAGGGACCTACGAGCAGTACTTC. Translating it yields CASSHLPGLAGGTYEQYF.

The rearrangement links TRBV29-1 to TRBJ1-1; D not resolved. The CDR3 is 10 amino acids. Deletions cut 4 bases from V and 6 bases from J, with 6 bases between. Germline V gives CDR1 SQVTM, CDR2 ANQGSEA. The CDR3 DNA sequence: TGCAGCGTTGCGGGGTCTGAAGCTTTCTTT. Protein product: CSVAGSEAFF.

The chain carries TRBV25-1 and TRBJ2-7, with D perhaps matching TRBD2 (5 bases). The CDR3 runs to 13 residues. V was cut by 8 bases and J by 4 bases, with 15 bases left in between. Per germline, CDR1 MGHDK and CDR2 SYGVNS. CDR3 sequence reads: CASPGCSAYEQYF. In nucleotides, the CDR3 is TGTGCCAGCCCGGGGTGTTCGGCGTACGAGCAGTACTTC.